Below are 31 T cell receptor beta chains sequenced from a single sample in a study of vaccination and CD4 T cells after COVID-19. Documented treatment: approximately 9-day PBMC culture with coronavirus spike peptide pools or control peptides (ViraFEST assay). Before the COVID-19 pandemic (2011-2018), CD4+ T cells were obtained from the unexposed donor. An Oncomine TCR Beta short-read assay was used to sequence the DNA from cultured CD4+ T cells. TCRdb reprocessed the PCR reads with MiXCR, giving one entry per CDR3 protein. In the table there are about 8,000 distinct CDR3 sequences, about 36% of which are singletons. These receptors lack a known antigen. Sequenced material: CD4+ T cells from blood, cultured in vitro. These receptors originate from a human donor in good health.

This clonotype was seen once. J is TRBJ1-5 and V is TRBV18, with a weak D call TRBD1 (5 bases). V was trimmed by 3 bases and J by 4 bases, leaving 7 bases between them. CDR1 is KGHSH, CDR2 LQKENI, per germline. The CDR3 loop spans 13 amino acids. The CDR3, as DNA: TGTGCCAGCTCACCGGGGCTAAATCAGCCCCAGCATTTT. Translating it yields CASSPGLNQPQHF.

This clonotype has only a few counts. This chain connects TRBV19 to TRBJ1-5; 8 nucleotides agree with TRBD1. The V gene end was trimmed by 7 bases and the J gene end by 4 bases; junction bases not matched to a gene: 6. CDR1 LNHDA and CDR2 SQIVND come from the germline V gene (reference sequence). This CDR3 region has 14 residues. CDR3 residues: CASTRGQDNQPQHF. CDR3 nucleotide sequence: TGTGCCAGTACTAGGGGACAGGATAATCAGCCCCAGCATTTT. Based on the CDR3 plus reference TRBV19 and TRBJ1-5, the full variable domain is DGGITQSPKYLFRKEGQNVTLSCEQNLNHDAMYWYRQDPGQGLRLIYYSQIVNDFQKGDIAEGYSVSREKKESFPLTVTSAQKNPTAFYLCASTRGQDNQPQHFGDGTRLSIL.

This chain uses TRBV19 with TRBJ1-2; 7 positions agree with TRBD1. Germline V gives CDR1 LNHDA, CDR2 SQIVND (reference sequence). The CDR3 is made up of 15 amino acids. J was trimmed by 2 bases and V by 1 base; bases with no gene match: 4. The CDR3 here is CASSIALGQNYGYTF. As DNA, the CDR3 is TGTGCCAGTAGTATAGCCTTGGGACAGAACTATGGCTACACCTTC.

This clonotype has just a few counts. The rearrangement joins TRBV6-1 to TRBJ2-7; tentative D call: TRBD2 (6 bases). CDR1 and CDR2 (germline): MNHNS, SASEGT. The CDR3 loop spans 18 amino acids. Deletions cut 1 base from V and 3 bases from J, with 22 bases between. CDR3 loop: CASSEEGAGIGSVYEQYF. The DNA of the CDR3 is TGTGCCAGCAGTGAAGAAGGGGCGGGAATAGGATCAGTCTACGAGCAGTACTTC.

This clonotype was seen more than once but under ten times. V is TRBV6-1 and J is TRBJ1-5; a weak D match, TRBD1 (5 bases). The CDR3 length is 16 residues. Germline-derived CDR1 and CDR2 are MNHNS and SASEGT. V was trimmed by 4 bases and J by 5 bases, leaving 18 bases between them. The CDR3 reads CASSAREAGSHQPQHF. The CDR3 coding sequence is TGTGCCAGCAGTGCCAGGGAGGCGGGTTCCCATCAGCCCCAGCATTTT.

This clonotype appeared a few times. The chain uses TRBV2 and TRBJ2-7; D possibly corresponds to TRBD2 (6 bases). From germline, CDR1 is SNHLY and CDR2 FYNNEI. V lost 0 bases, J lost 6 bases, and 12 bases lay in between. The length of the CDR3 is 14 residues. CDR3 sequence: CASSEARGMVEQYF. CDR3 in DNA: TGTGCCAGCAGTGAAGCTCGGGGGATGGTCGAGCAGTACTTC.

This clonotype was seen once. This chain links TRBV20-1 with TRBJ2-7; the match to TRBD1 covers 7 bases. Germline CDR1 reads DFQATT; CDR2 reads SNEGSKA (reference sequence). There are 13 residues in the CDR3. With V trimmed by 6 bases and J by 4 bases, 9 bases remained unmatched. The CDR3 region is CSADRDRGYEQYF. The CDR3 nucleotides read TGCAGTGCCGACCGGGACAGAGGTTACGAGCAGTACTTC.

The chain joins TRBV9 to TRBJ2-7, with 9 positions matching TRBD2. With V trimmed by 4 bases and J by 3 bases, 17 bases remained unmatched. Germline V gives CDR1 SGDLS, CDR2 YYNGEE. The CDR3 has 18 amino acids. As DNA, the CDR3 is TGTGCCAGCAGCCCACTACCACCTAGCGGGGTGAAGAACTACGAGCAGTACTTC. Translated: CASSPLPPSGVKNYEQYF.

The chain is built from TRBV19 and TRBJ1-2; 7 bases line up with TRBD1. V gave up 11 bases and J gave up 7 bases; unmatched junction bases: 13. The CDR3 is 13 amino acids. The germline V gene encodes CDR1 LNHDA and CDR2 SQIVND (reference sequence). For the CDR3, the DNA is TGTGCCGGTAACCGACAGGGAACGAGTGGCTACACCTTC. It encodes CAGNRQGTSGYTF.

This clonotype was observed a few times. V gene TRBV21-1 combines with J gene TRBJ2-2; the D call TRBD1 from the table was never checked on the DNA. TRBV21-1 is assigned pseudogene status. CDR3 length equals 14 residues. The CDR3 sequence: CASSGQGNTGELFF. The CDR3 nucleotides are TGTGCCAGCTCGGGACAGGGGAACACCGGGGAGCTGTTTTTT.

This clonotype was seen a handful of times. This chain joins TRBV7-2 and TRBJ1-1; D is unclear. Germline-derived CDR1 and CDR2 are SGHTA and FQGNSA. Trimming removed 1 base at V and 4 bases at J, with 10 bases between. The CDR3 is 14 amino acids. The CDR3 reads CASSLGATSTEAFF. CDR3 nucleotides: TGTGCCAGCAGCTTAGGGGCAACTAGCACTGAAGCTTTCTTT.

Concerning this clonotype: At one end, the junction sequence differs from germline, possibly due to a read error. The gene calls are TRBV18 and TRBJ2-1; possible D gene TRBD2, 6 bases. CDR1 is KGHSH and CDR2 is LQKENI in the germline V gene. This CDR3 has 15 amino acids. The CDR3 sequence is CASSPPAGFGLEQFF. CDR3 sequence (DNA): TGTGCCAGCTCCCCACCAGCGGGTTTTGGGCTGGAGCAGTTCTTC.

This rearrangement joins TRBV5-4 to TRBJ2-5; D unresolved. The CDR3 has 13 residues. The germline V and J ends were trimmed by 1 base and 5 bases, with 9 bases remaining between them. Germline V CDR1 and CDR2: SGHNT, YYREEE (reference sequence). CDR3 residues: CASSLTPPETQYF. The CDR3 coding sequence is TGTGCCAGCAGCTTGACGCCCCCGGAGACCCAGTACTTC. The full variable domain, with the rest looked up from reference TRBV5-4 and TRBJ2-5, is ETGVTQSPTHLIKTRGQQVTLRCSSQSGHNTVSWYQQALGQGPQFIFQYYREEENGRGNFPPRFSGLQFPNYSSELNVNALELDDSALYLCASSLTPPETQYFGPGTRLLVL.

V is TRBV27 and J is TRBJ1-3; D possibly corresponds to TRBD1 (5 bases). CDR1 MNHEY and CDR2 SMNVEV come from the germline V gene (reference sequence). The V and J ends lost 0 bases and 0 bases respectively, with 9 bases between them. This CDR3 spans 16 amino acids. CDR3 DNA: TGTGCCAGCAGTTTATCCGGGACGGACTCTGGAAACACCATATATTTT. Translating it yields CASSLSGTDSGNTIYF.

About this clonotype: Mismatch with germline at one junction end may stem from a read error. The CDR3 DNA sequence: TGTGCCAGCAGTTACTCGATGAGGGCAGACTTT. Translation: CASSYSMRADF. The chain carries TRBV6-5 and TRBJ1-1; D not certain. Germline values: CDR1 MNHEY, CDR2 SVGAGI. The CDR3 consists of 11 residues.

The gene calls are TRBV10-3 and TRBJ2-3; TRBD2 matches at 10 bases. V shed 6 bases and J 3 bases; nucleotides not matched to a gene: 6. Germline V CDR1 and CDR2: ENHRY, SYGVKD. The CDR3 sequence is 15 residues long. CDR3 nucleotide sequence: TGTGCCATCAGCGAGCGGGGGGGCCAAACAGATACGCAGTATTTT. This gives the protein CAISERGGQTDTQYF.

This clonotype appeared a few times. The chain joins TRBV7-6 to TRBJ2-2; 7 nucleotides line up with TRBD1. Germline CDR1 SGHVS, CDR2 FNYEAQ. The CDR3 has 15 amino acids. V dropped 3 bases and J dropped 6; count of bases not matched to a gene: 7. CDR3 bases: TGTGCCAGCAGCTTGCTTGAGGGGGCATCCGGGGAGCTGTTTTTT. Residues: CASSLLEGASGELFF.

V is TRBV6-5 and J is TRBJ2-7; D may be TRBD2 (6 bases). V lost 2 bases to trimming and J lost 6 bases, with 11 bases between them. The germline V gene encodes CDR1 MNHEY and CDR2 SVGAGI. This CDR3 is 13 amino acids long. Written as DNA, the CDR3 is TGTGCCAGCAGTTACCCCCAGGGAGGCGAGCAGTACTTC. As protein: CASSYPQGGEQYF.

This clonotype was counted between two and nine times. The gene calls are TRBV7-9 and TRBJ1-1, with D unclear. Trimming cost V 6 bases and J 4 bases, with 6 bases left between them. This CDR3 contains 11 residues. CDR1 and CDR2 (germline): SEHNR, FQNEAQ (reference sequence). The CDR3 bases are TGTGCCAGCAGGGAGACCACTGAAGCTTTCTTT. This encodes CASRETTEAFF. The full variable domain, rest sourced from reference TRBV7-9 and TRBJ1-1, is DTGVSQNPRHKITKRGQNVTFRCDPISEHNRLYWYRQTLGQGPEFLTYFQNEAQLEKSRLLSDRFSAERPKGSFSTLEIQRTEQGDSAMYLCASRETTEAFFGQGTRLTVV.

This rearrangement joins TRBV7-9 to TRBJ1-4; D not certain. This CDR3 is built from 15 residues. V lost 6 bases to trimming and J lost 3 bases, with 14 bases between them. Germline V gives CDR1 SEHNR, CDR2 FQNEAQ (reference sequence). The CDR3 nucleotides read TGTGCCAGCAGTCCCCTAGTAGGTGCTAATGAAAAACTGTTTTTT. Its translation: CASSPLVGANEKLFF. Full variable domain (outside the CDR3, taken from reference TRBV7-9 and TRBJ1-4): DTGVSQNPRHKITKRGQNVTFRCDPISEHNRLYWYRQTLGQGPEFLTYFQNEAQLEKSRLLSDRFSAERPKGSFSTLEIQRTEQGDSAMYLCASSPLVGANEKLFFGSGTQLSVL.

Relative to its sample, this clonotype is large. The gene calls are TRBV10-1 and TRBJ1-1, with D perhaps matching TRBD1 (6 bases). The CDR3 is made up of 13 amino acids. CDR1 is WNHNN, CDR2 SYGVQD, per germline (reference sequence). V was pared by 2 bases and J by 5 bases, with 9 bases between. CDR3 sequence reads: CASSETGLTEAFF. In DNA, the CDR3 is TGCGCCAGCAGTGAGACAGGGCTTACTGAAGCTTTCTTT.

The chain links TRBV30 to TRBJ1-2, with D unclear. From germline, CDR1 is GTSNPN and CDR2 SVGIG (reference sequence). The CDR3 is made up of 11 amino acids. The ends were cut back, 6 bases at V and 6 bases at J, with 11 bases in the middle. The CDR3 bases are TGTGCCTGTCACTGGTGGAATGGCTACACCTTC. As protein: CACHWWNGYTF. The full variable domain, with the rest looked up from reference TRBV30 and TRBJ1-2, is SQTIHQWPATLVQPVGSPLSLECTVEGTSNPNLYWYRQAAGRGLQLLFYSVGIGQISSEVPQNLSASRPQDRQFILSSKKLLLSDSGFYLCACHWWNGYTFGSGTRLTVV.

This clonotype was seen a handful of times. The V and J genes are TRBV18 and TRBJ1-6; 10 bases fit TRBD1. Germline lookup yields CDR1 KGHSH and CDR2 LQKENI. V lost 1 base to trimming and J lost 9 bases; unmatched junction nucleotides: 9. This CDR3 has 17 amino acids. The CDR3 loop reads CASSPLPGQGFSSPLHF. Written as DNA, the CDR3 is TGTGCCAGCTCACCACTTCCGGGACAGGGGTTTAGTTCACCCCTCCACTTT. The full variable domain, with the rest looked up from reference TRBV18 and TRBJ1-6, is NAGVMQNPRHLVRRRGQEARLRCSPMKGHSHVYWYRQLPEEGLKFMVYLQKENIIDESGMPKERFSAEFPKEGPSILRIQQVVRGDSAAYFCASSPLPGQGFSSPLHFGNGTRLTVT.

This clonotype was seen more than once but under ten times. The rearrangement links TRBV28 to TRBJ2-7; D is undetermined. Trimming removed 7 bases at V and 7 bases at J, with 20 bases between. CDR1 is MDHEN, CDR2 SYDVKM, per germline. The length of the CDR3 is 14 residues. CDR3 sequence reads: CASTLLGTPLEQYF. In DNA, the CDR3 is TGTGCCAGCACCCTCCTCGGAACTCCCCTGGAGCAGTACTTC.

This clonotype has a handful of counts. The chain couples TRBV20-1 to TRBJ1-3; no clear D. Per germline, CDR1 DFQATT and CDR2 SNEGSKA (reference sequence). The CDR3 is made up of 13 amino acids. The V gene lost 5 bases and the J gene lost 4 bases, with 12 bases spanning the gap. The CDR3 sequence: CSAYYREGNTIYF. In nucleotides, the CDR3 is TGCAGTGCTTATTACAGAGAGGGAAACACCATATATTTT.

J is TRBJ1-6 and V is TRBV6-1; D ambiguous. Germline V gene lookup returns CDR1 MNHNS and CDR2 SASEGT. This CDR3 contains 14 residues. V lost 5 bases, J lost 7 bases, and 12 bases lay in between. The CDR3 sequence: CASSLSVRNSPLHF. CDR3 in DNA: TGTGCCAGCAGTCTCAGTGTGCGAAATTCACCCCTCCACTTT.

This clonotype was detected a few times. The chain is built from TRBV4-2 and TRBJ1-2; 12 bases align to TRBD1. V trimming: 0 bases; J trimming: 8 bases; junction bases outside the gene matches: 4. This CDR3 spans 15 amino acids. Per the germline V gene, CDR1 is LGHNA and CDR2 is YNFKEQ. The CDR3 coding sequence is TGTGCCAGCAGCCAAGAGGGACAGGGGGCCATGGGCTACACCTTC. Amino acids: CASSQEGQGAMGYTF.

The CDR3, as DNA: TGCAGTGCTAGAGGACAAGAGACCCAGTACTTC. Its translation is CSARGQETQYF. The J gene is TRBJ2-5, the V gene TRBV20-1; D is unclear. The CDR3 covers 11 residues. Trimming pared 1 base from V and 2 bases from J, leaving 2 bases between. CDR1 is DFQATT and CDR2 is SNEGSKA in the germline V gene (reference sequence).

In this sample, this clonotype turned up once. The rearrangement links TRBV5-5 to TRBJ2-3, with 9 bases aligning to TRBD2. The germline V gene encodes CDR1 SGHKS and CDR2 YYEKEE (reference sequence). The CDR3 sequence is 15 residues long. The trim removed 1 base at V and 5 bases at J, leaving 5 bases unmatched. CDR3 loop: CASSLPSGAKDTQYF. The CDR3 DNA sequence: TGTGCCAGCAGCTTGCCTAGCGGGGCGAAAGATACGCAGTATTTT.

The chain uses TRBV7-9 and TRBJ2-2, with TRBD1 matching over 7 bases. Germline trimming cut 5 bases from V and 6 bases from J; bases unmatched to any gene: 15. This CDR3 spans 17 amino acids. CDR1 SEHNR and CDR2 FQNEAQ come from the germline V gene (reference sequence). The CDR3 reads CASSPLAKQGSSGELFF. The CDR3 bases are TGTGCCAGCAGCCCGCTAGCCAAACAGGGGAGCTCCGGGGAGCTGTTTTTT.

Relative to its sample, this clonotype is medium-sized (0.01 to 0.1%). The genes are TRBV18 and TRBJ1-1; D perhaps matches TRBD1 (5 bases). The CDR3 is 17 amino acids. Germline V gene lookup returns CDR1 KGHSH and CDR2 LQKENI. V dropped 1 base and J dropped 1 base, with 16 bases sitting between them. The CDR3 bases are TGTGCCAGCTCACCACTTCCTCTCCAGGGCGGGAACACTGAAGCTTTCTTT. It translates to CASSPLPLQGGNTEAFF.